The 2 T cell receptor beta chains below come from one sample, sequenced in a study of OX40 agonist ivuxolimab in advanced cancers. The assay was immunoSEQ multiplex PCR, and TCRdb's table has in-frame clones only and misses some. The repertoire has about 19,000 clones, less than 80% of them found once; the top ten carry over 25%. The sample here was CD4+ or CD8+ T cells sorted from blood, taken in a trial of the OX40 agonist ivuxolimab. Receptor source: an adult with an advanced solid tumor such as melanoma, head and neck, liver or kidney cancer.

By share, this clone counts as medium-sized (0.01 to 0.1%). The chain employs TRBV5-5 and TRBJ1-1; D call uncertain. The germline V and J ends were trimmed by 0 bases and 1 base, with 4 bases remaining between them. The CDR3 runs to 13 residues. Germline CDR1 is SGHKS and CDR2 is YYEKEE (reference sequence). Written as DNA, the CDR3 is TGTGCCAGCAGCTTGGTATCGAACACTGAAGCTTTCTTT. As protein: CASSLVSNTEAFF.

J is TRBJ2-2 and V is TRBV10-2; TRBD1 aligns across 11 bases. CDR1 and CDR2 (germline): WSHSY, SAAADI. J gave up 5 bases and V 4 bases, and 3 bases lay outside the gene matches. The length of the CDR3 is 15 residues. The CDR3 coding sequence is TGCGCCAGCAGTGGGACAGGGGGCCTAACCGGGGAGCTGTTTTTT. Its translation is CASSGTGGLTGELFF.